The clone carrying this T cell receptor beta chain appeared once. Repertoires were generated with immunoSEQ multiplex PCR, while TCRdb's copy carries only in-frame clones and drops some. The table shows 200,000 to 250,000 clones, with 86% occurring only once. The sample belongs to a study of blood T cell repertoires in COVID-19. Germline CDR1 and CDR2: SGHDT and YYEEEE. This CDR3 comprises 15 residues. Trimming left V 1 base short and J 6 bases short, with 16 bases between. This chain joins TRBV5-6 and TRBJ1-2; maybe TRBD1 (5 bases). The TCR originated in a woman aged 45-60 years in a cohort exposed to, infected with or recovered from COVID-19 (not recorded which). The sample taken for sequencing was PBMCs or T cells enriched from blood (not recorded which). CDR3 region: CASSLKFREGNGYTF. The CDR3 region has the DNA TGTGCCAGCAGCTTGAAGTTCAGGGAGGGGAATGGCTACACCTTC.